Following are 31 T cell receptor beta chains from one sample sequenced in a study of response to subunit inactivated influenza vaccine. One entry per CDR3 protein results from TCRdb running MiXCR on the RT-PCR reads. The table shows approximately 290,000 distinct CDR3 sequences, with 22% occurring only once. Here the sequenced sample was PBMCs from blood, taken about 20 months after vaccination. All receptors derive from a man between 50 and 75 years old who received an inactivated influenza vaccine.

Written as DNA, the CDR3 is TGTGCCAGCGGTTTTTCTCTTGGTGGAAACACCATATATTTT. Translating it yields CASGFSLGGNTIYF. The chain couples TRBV7-8 to TRBJ1-3; D is uncertain. The CDR3 has 14 amino acids. In germline, CDR1 is SGHVS, CDR2 FQNEAQ. V lost 8 bases and J 3 bases, leaving 14 bases between the germline ends.

This clonotype was seen ten or more times. V usage is TRBV6-4 and J usage is TRBJ2-2; 7 bases are a match to TRBD2. Germline CDR1 is MRHNA and CDR2 is SNTAGT. J gave up 4 bases and V 6 bases, and 5 bases lay outside the gene matches. The CDR3 length is 14 residues. The CDR3 sequence is CASSRQRGTGELFF. The CDR3 DNA follows: TGTGCCAGCAGCCGGCAGCGGGGCACCGGGGAGCTGTTTTTT.

This clonotype was counted ten times or more. This chain uses TRBV28 with TRBJ1-2; a possible D gene is TRBD1 (6 bases). The CDR3 loop spans 14 amino acids. Germline V CDR1 and CDR2: MDHEN, SYDVKM. Trimming removed 5 bases at V and 3 bases at J, with 13 bases between. CDR3 loop: CASSPLGTYYGYTF. The CDR3 bases are TGTGCCAGCAGTCCCTTGGGGACATACTATGGCTACACCTTC.

This clonotype has only a few counts. V gene TRBV3-1 combines with J gene TRBJ1-2; D remains unclear. There are 14 residues in the CDR3. V lost 3 bases, J lost 5 bases, and 13 bases lay in between. Germline V CDR1 and CDR2: LGHDT, YNNKEL (reference sequence). Here the CDR3 reads CASSHRQTTYGYTF. As DNA, the CDR3 is TGTGCCAGCAGCCATCGCCAGACGACTTATGGCTACACCTTC.

This clonotype has more than one count but fewer than ten. The chain has TRBV29-1 and TRBJ2-7; no clear D gene. The germline CDR1 and CDR2 sequences are SQVTM and ANQGSEA. Trimming pared 1 base from V and 3 bases from J, leaving 10 bases between. This CDR3 comprises 13 residues. The CDR3 sequence: CSVEGILSYEQYF. The CDR3 bases are TGCAGCGTTGAAGGGATCCTCAGCTACGAGCAGTACTTC.

J is TRBJ1-2 and V is TRBV11-2, with no clear D. Trimming pared 0 bases from V and 4 bases from J, leaving 12 bases between. Germline V gene lookup returns CDR1 SGHAT and CDR2 FQNNGV. The CDR3 runs 15 residues. The chain's CDR3 is CASSLEGITPYGYTF. As DNA, the CDR3 is TGTGCCAGCAGCTTAGAAGGCATAACCCCCTATGGCTACACCTTC.

Only a few counts were recorded for this clonotype. The chain links TRBV20-1 to TRBJ1-4; a possible D gene is TRBD1 (6 bases). V lost 8 bases, J lost 12 bases, and 16 bases lay in between. This CDR3 spans 11 amino acids. Per the germline V gene, CDR1 is DFQATT and CDR2 is SNEGSKA (reference sequence). The CDR3 DNA reads as TGCAGTATCCCGCAGGGGAGAGAACTGTTTTTT. It translates to CSIPQGRELFF.

This clonotype was recorded at least ten times. V is TRBV4-3 and J is TRBJ1-1; D gene uncertain. The CDR3 is 12 amino acids. Germline V gives CDR1 LGHNA, CDR2 YSLEER. Deletions cut 0 bases from V and 7 bases from J, with 6 bases between. The CDR3 spells CASSQDPGEAFF. The CDR3 region has the DNA TGCGCCAGCAGCCAAGATCCAGGTGAAGCTTTCTTT.

J is TRBJ2-3 and V is TRBV29-1; 8 nucleotides agree with TRBD2. Trimming took 3 bases from V and 2 from J; bases not matched to a gene: 13. Germline CDR1 and CDR2: SQVTM and ANQGSEA. There are 17 residues in the CDR3. The DNA of the CDR3 is TGCAGCGTTGACTTCTTTAGCGGGAAGGAAGTCACAGATACGCAGTATTTT. Translation gives CSVDFFSGKEVTDTQYF.

J is TRBJ1-1 and V is TRBV18; D not resolved. Germline CDR1 and CDR2: KGHSH and LQKENI. The V end was cut by 2 bases, the J end by 2 bases, with 9 bases between. The CDR3 has 14 amino acids. The CDR3 nucleotides read TGTGCCAGCTCACCAGCAGCTTACAACACTGAAGCTTTCTTT. This encodes CASSPAAYNTEAFF.

This clonotype appeared a few times. This sequence joins TRBV7-2 and TRBJ2-5, with D maybe TRBD1 (6 bases). Trimming removed 4 bases at V and 7 bases at J, with 13 bases between. Germline V gene sequence: CDR1 SGHTA, CDR2 FQGNSA. The CDR3 length is 13 residues. In nucleotides, the CDR3 is TGTGCCAGCAGCTACCCCGGACAGCGGACCCAGTACTTC. It yields the protein CASSYPGQRTQYF.

The chain links TRBV20-1 to TRBJ1-2; D uncertain. Trimming left V 4 bases short and J 3 bases short, with 6 bases between. CDR3 size: 11 residues. Germline CDR1 reads DFQATT; CDR2 reads SNEGSKA (reference sequence). The CDR3 DNA reads TGCAGTGCTACCAGAGACTATGGCTACACCTTC. It codes for CSATRDYGYTF.

This clonotype was recorded only once. CDR3 residues: CASSLAKAGSSYNEQFF. In DNA form, the CDR3 reads TGTGCCAGCAGTTTAGCCAAGGCAGGGAGCTCCTACAATGAGCAGTTCTTC. The V and J genes are TRBV12-3 or TRBV12-4 and TRBJ2-1; D is perhaps TRBD1 or TRBD2 (5 bases each). Trimming removed 0 bases at V and 0 bases at J, with 12 bases between. The CDR3 totals 17 residues.

This clonotype appeared many times. This sequence joins TRBV10-3 and TRBJ1-1; 8 nucleotides match TRBD1. This CDR3 has 14 amino acids. V lost 7 bases to trimming and J lost 6 bases; unmatched junction nucleotides: 10. The germline CDR1 and CDR2 sequences are ENHRY and SYGVKD. CDR3 sequence (DNA): TGTGCCATCAATCAGGGACAGGAAAAATCTGAAGCTTTCTTT. Its translation is CAINQGQEKSEAFF.

The V gene is TRBV6-1, the J gene TRBJ1-2; 7 bases are a match to TRBD1. V was clipped by 6 bases and J by 4 bases; unmatched bases: 11. The CDR3 covers 15 residues. CDR1 is MNHNS and CDR2 is SASEGT in the germline V gene. CDR3 residues: CASRPFQGVGYGYTF. The CDR3 DNA reads TGTGCCAGCAGGCCCTTTCAGGGGGTGGGCTATGGCTACACCTTC.

The gene calls are TRBV7-6 and TRBJ2-5; D not resolved. Trimming removed 5 bases at V and 7 bases at J, with 14 bases between. This CDR3 has 13 amino acids. Germline V CDR1 and CDR2: SGHVS, FNYEAQ. Written as DNA, the CDR3 is TGTGCCAGCAGCGTCTCCCTAGATTCGACCCAGTACTTC. This sequence encodes CASSVSLDSTQYF.

The chain combines TRBV6-2 or TRBV6-3 with TRBJ2-7; D is possibly TRBD2 (6 bases). CDR3 size: 15 residues. The germline V gene has CDR1 MNHEY and CDR2 SVGEGT. Trimming removed 8 bases at V and 1 base at J, with 18 bases between. The CDR3 DNA follows: TGTGCCAGCGTTAAAGTGGGGACTGCGTCCTACGAGCAGTACTTC. Amino acid sequence: CASVKVGTASYEQYF.

This clonotype was seen more than once but under ten times. The rearrangement uses TRBV18 and TRBJ2-5; D gene uncertain. The CDR3 has 14 residues. CDR1 is KGHSH, CDR2 LQKENI, per germline. V was trimmed by 3 bases and J by 5 bases, leaving 13 bases between them. The CDR3: CASSPSTSSETQYF. As DNA, the CDR3 is TGTGCCAGCTCACCTAGCACATCCTCGGAGACCCAGTACTTC.

This clonotype occurred many times. The V call is TRBV6-1, the J call TRBJ2-7, with D perhaps given as TRBD1 or TRBD2 (5 bases each). The CDR3 covers 13 residues. Germline values: CDR1 MNHNS, CDR2 SASEGT. The V end lost 8 bases, the J end lost 4 bases, and 15 bases lay between the germline ends. The DNA for the CDR3 is TGTGCCAGCCGCCCCGGGGCCCGGTACGAGCAGTACTTC. Amino acid sequence: CASRPGARYEQYF.

This clonotype was counted a few times. The CDR3 DNA is TGTGCCAGCAGCTTACAGTTAGATACGCAGTATTTT. Its translation is CASSLQLDTQYF. The chain uses TRBV7-2 and TRBJ2-3; D gene ambiguous. Per germline, CDR1 SGHTA and CDR2 FQGNSA. This CDR3 contains 12 residues. The germline V and J ends were trimmed by 2 bases and 5 bases, with 5 bases remaining between them.

This clonotype was picked up a small number of times. The chain combines TRBV9 with TRBJ1-3; 8 bases are a match to TRBD1. This CDR3 spans 17 amino acids. V shed 3 bases, J shed 0 bases, and the junction held 8 bases outside the gene matches. Germline V CDR1 and CDR2: SGDLS, YYNGEE. The DNA of the CDR3 is TGTGCCAGCAGCGCGTCGGGCGGACAGGGCTCTGGAAACACCATATATTTT. Protein: CASSASGGQGSGNTIYF.

V gene TRBV24-1 combines with J gene TRBJ2-7; 14 bases fit TRBD2. This CDR3 is 16 amino acids long. CDR1 is KGHDR and CDR2 is SFDVKD in the germline V gene. The V gene end was trimmed by 4 bases and the J gene end by 5 bases; junction bases not matched to a gene: 6. DNA of the CDR3: TGTGCCACCAGTGAGACTAGCGGGAGGGCCTTTGACGAGCAGTACTTC. Protein product: CATSETSGRAFDEQYF.

In this sample, this clonotype turned up a few times. This chain joins TRBV29-1 and TRBJ2-3, with 8 nucleotides matching TRBD1. V trimming: 4 bases; J trimming: 3 bases; junction bases outside the gene matches: 3. Germline V CDR1 and CDR2: SQVTM, ANQGSEA. The length of the CDR3 is 13 residues. CDR3 DNA: TGCAGCGTTGGCGGACAGGGTACAGATACGCAGTATTTT. Amino acids: CSVGGQGTDTQYF.

In its sample, this clonotype was seen a few times. V gene TRBV5-1 combines with J gene TRBJ1-1, with 7 bases aligning to TRBD1. The CDR3 is 14 amino acids. Germline V gene lookup returns CDR1 SGHRS and CDR2 YFSETQ. V trimming: 4 bases; J trimming: 4 bases; junction bases outside the gene matches: 7. This chain's CDR3 is CASSPSGGVTEAFF. The CDR3 DNA is TGCGCCAGCAGCCCGTCAGGGGGGGTCACTGAAGCTTTCTTT.

The CDR3 region has the DNA TGTGCCAGCAGCTTCAACAGCGAGGGGTACGAGCAGTACTTC. Translated: CASSFNSEGYEQYF. This chain connects TRBV27 to TRBJ2-7; D possibly matches TRBD1 or TRBD2 (5 bases each). The germline CDR1 and CDR2 sequences are MNHEY and SMNVEV (reference sequence). CDR3 size: 14 residues. V lost 6 bases, J lost 4 bases, and 16 bases lay in between.

The chain carries TRBV5-5 and TRBJ1-1; maybe TRBD1 (5 bases). Trimming left V 1 base short and J 4 bases short, with 11 bases between. This CDR3 comprises 14 residues. Germline CDR1 and CDR2: SGHKS and YYEKEE (reference sequence). The CDR3 DNA reads as TGTGCCAGCAGCTTGCAAGGGGTGACCACTGAAGCTTTCTTT. This gives the protein CASSLQGVTTEAFF.

This clonotype has ten or more counts. The chain is built from TRBV12-3 or TRBV12-4 and TRBJ2-3; D is uncertain. This CDR3 has 15 residues. Trimming removed 3 bases at V and 2 bases at J, with 12 bases between. The CDR3 protein is CASSFSPNYTDTQYF. DNA for the CDR3: TGTGCCAGCAGTTTCTCCCCTAACTACACAGATACGCAGTATTTT.

This rearrangement joins TRBV20-1 to TRBJ2-1; D possibly corresponds to TRBD1 (5 bases). Germline V gene data show CDR1 as DFQATT and CDR2 as SNEGSKA (reference sequence). V was pared by 5 bases and J by 0 bases, with 11 bases between. This CDR3 is 14 amino acids long. For the CDR3, the DNA is TGCAGTGCTCACGGTGACAGCTCCTACAATGAGCAGTTCTTC. It yields the protein CSAHGDSSYNEQFF.

This clonotype has only a few counts. The CDR3 DNA sequence: TGCAGTCCGGAACAGGGGGCGAGTTTGAACACTGAAGCTTTCTTT. It is translated as CSPEQGASLNTEAFF. The chain employs TRBV20-1 and TRBJ1-1; 9 nucleotides line up with TRBD1. With 8 bases clipped from V and 0 bases from J, the junction kept 10 bases outside the gene matches. The CDR3 length is 15 residues. In germline, CDR1 is DFQATT, CDR2 SNEGSKA (reference sequence).

In its sample, this clonotype was seen a few times. The V gene is TRBV3-1, the J gene TRBJ1-1; possibly TRBD1 for D (6 bases). V lost 2 bases to trimming and J lost 2 bases, with 12 bases between them. Germline V CDR1 and CDR2: LGHDT, YNNKEL (reference sequence). The CDR3 is 15 amino acids. The DNA for the CDR3 is TGTGCCAGCAGCCAAAAAGGGGGGGGTAACACTGAAGCTTTCTTT. Residues: CASSQKGGGNTEAFF.

This clonotype was recorded a few times. This sequence joins TRBV5-1 and TRBJ1-6, with 7 nucleotides matching TRBD1. The V and J ends lost 5 bases and 8 bases, in that order; junction bases with no gene match: 4. CDR1 is SGHRS, CDR2 YFSETQ, per germline. The CDR3 length is 13 residues. The CDR3 DNA is TGCGCCAGCAGACAAACAGGGGATTCACCCCTCCACTTT. Protein sequence: CASRQTGDSPLHF.